This T cell receptor (beta chain) was sequenced in a study of response to subunit inactivated influenza vaccine. Findings and caveats of the study: New T cells are recruited in small numbers by each seasonal influenza vaccination, according to the authors' suggestion.

This clonotype has a count of ten or more. Its antigen is undetermined. MiXCR was run by TCRdb on the RT-PCR reads, yielding one entry per CDR3 protein. Of about 500,000 distinct CDR3 sequences detected, around 7.7% appear once; the ten largest clones hold about an eighth. This receptor was identified in a man aged 50 to 75 who received an inactivated influenza vaccine. The material sequenced was PBMCs from blood, taken less than 30 months after vaccination.

CDR3 coding DNA: TGCAGCGTTGGGACAGGGGGCAACACTGAAGCTTTCTTT. Translating it yields CSVGTGGNTEAFF. The J gene is TRBJ1-1, the V gene TRBV29-1; 11 nucleotides align to TRBD1. The CDR3 is 13 amino acids. The germline CDR1 and CDR2 sequences are SQVTM and ANQGSEA. Trimming cost V 4 bases and J 2 bases; bases outside gene matches: 0.